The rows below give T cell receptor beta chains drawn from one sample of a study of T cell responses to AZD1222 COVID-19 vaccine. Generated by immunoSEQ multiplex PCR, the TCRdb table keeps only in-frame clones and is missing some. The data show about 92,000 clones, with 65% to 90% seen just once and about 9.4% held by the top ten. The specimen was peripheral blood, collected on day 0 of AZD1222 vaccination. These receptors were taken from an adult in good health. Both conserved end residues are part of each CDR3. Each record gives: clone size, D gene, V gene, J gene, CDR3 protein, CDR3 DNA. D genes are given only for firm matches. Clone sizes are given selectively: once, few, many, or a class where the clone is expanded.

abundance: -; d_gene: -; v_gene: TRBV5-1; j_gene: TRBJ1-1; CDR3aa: CASSRAGQNTEAFF; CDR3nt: TGCGCCAGCAGCAGGGCCGGGCAGAACACTGAAGCTTTCTTT
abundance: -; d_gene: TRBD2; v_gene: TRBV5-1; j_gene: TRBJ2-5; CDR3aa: CASSLVRAGGPETQYF; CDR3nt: TGCGCCAGCAGCTTGGTTCGAGCGGGGGGGCCAGAGACCCAGTACTTC
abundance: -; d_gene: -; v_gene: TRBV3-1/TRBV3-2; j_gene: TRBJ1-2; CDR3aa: CASSLTQGGYTF; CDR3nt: TGTGCCAGCAGCCTAACCCAGGGTGGCTACACCTTC
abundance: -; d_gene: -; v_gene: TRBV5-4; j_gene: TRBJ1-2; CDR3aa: CASSLYGSGDYGYTF; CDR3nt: TGTGCCAGCAGCTTGTATGGGTCAGGGGACTATGGCTACACCTTC
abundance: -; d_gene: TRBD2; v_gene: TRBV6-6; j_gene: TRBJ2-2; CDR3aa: CASRRRLAGGNANTGELFF; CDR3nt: TGTGCCAGCAGACGACGACTAGCGGGGGGAAACGCGAACACCGGGGAGCTGTTTTTT
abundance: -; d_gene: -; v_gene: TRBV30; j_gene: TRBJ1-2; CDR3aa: CAWTVGAEGYTF; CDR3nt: TGTGCCTGGACCGTAGGGGCAGAAGGCTACACCTTC
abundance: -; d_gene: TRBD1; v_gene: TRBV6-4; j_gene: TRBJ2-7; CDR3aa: CARGGRGRDEQYF; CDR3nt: TGTGCCAGGGGTGGCAGGGGGCGCGACGAGCAGTACTTC
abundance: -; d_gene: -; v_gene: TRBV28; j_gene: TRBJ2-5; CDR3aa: CASRQLQGAPETQYF; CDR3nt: TGTGCCAGCAGACAATTACAGGGAGCCCCAGAGACCCAGTACTTC
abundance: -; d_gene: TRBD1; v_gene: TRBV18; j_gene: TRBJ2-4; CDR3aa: CASSRTTGGNAKNIQYF; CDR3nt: TGTGCCAGCTCACGGACGACAGGGGGCAATGCCAAAAACATTCAGTACTTC
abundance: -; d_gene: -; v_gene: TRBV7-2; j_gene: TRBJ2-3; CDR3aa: CASSLELQGTDTQYF; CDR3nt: TGTGCCAGCAGCTTAGAGTTACAGGGCACAGATACGCAGTATTTT
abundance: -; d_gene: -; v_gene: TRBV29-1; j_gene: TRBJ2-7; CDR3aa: CSVEVRGGTGEQYF; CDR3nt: TGCAGCGTTGAAGTTCGGGGAGGTACGGGAGAGCAGTACTTC
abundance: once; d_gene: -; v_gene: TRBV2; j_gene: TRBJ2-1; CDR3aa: CASSRDNHEQFF; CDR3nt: TGTGCCAGCAGCCGGGACAACCATGAGCAGTTCTTC
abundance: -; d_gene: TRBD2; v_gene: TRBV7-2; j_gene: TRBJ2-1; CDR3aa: CASSLAYLAGVEEQFF; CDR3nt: TGTGCCAGCAGCTTAGCGTACCTAGCGGGAGTCGAGGAGCAGTTCTTC
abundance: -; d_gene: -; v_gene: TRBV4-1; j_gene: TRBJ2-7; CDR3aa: CASSQVGRTDSYEQYF; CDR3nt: TGCGCCAGCAGCCAAGTAGGGCGGACTGATTCCTACGAGCAGTACTTC
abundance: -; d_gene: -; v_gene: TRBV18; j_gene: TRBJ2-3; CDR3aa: CASSQGTSGDTQYF; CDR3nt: TGTGCCAGCTCGCAGGGGACATCTGGAGATACGCAGTATTTT
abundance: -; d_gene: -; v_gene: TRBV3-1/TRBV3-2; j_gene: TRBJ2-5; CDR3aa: CASSQVGGGAQETQYF; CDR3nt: TGTGCCAGCAGCCAAGTTGGTGGGGGGGCCCAAGAGACCCAGTACTTC
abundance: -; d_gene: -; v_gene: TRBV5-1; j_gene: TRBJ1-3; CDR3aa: CASRTQQGSSGNTIYF; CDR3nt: TGCGCCAGCAGGACCCAACAGGGTAGCTCTGGAAACACCATATATTTT
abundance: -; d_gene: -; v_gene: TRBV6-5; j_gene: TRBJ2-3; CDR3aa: CASGPQGSLDTQYF; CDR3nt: TGTGCCAGCGGTCCGCAGGGAAGTTTAGATACGCAGTATTTT
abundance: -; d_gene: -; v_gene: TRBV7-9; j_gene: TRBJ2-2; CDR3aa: CASTPSPPGELFF; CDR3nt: TGTGCCAGCACCCCCAGTCCACCCGGGGAGCTGTTTTTT
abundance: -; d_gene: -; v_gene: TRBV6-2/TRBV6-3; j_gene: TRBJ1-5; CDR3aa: CASSYMEGVGPQHF; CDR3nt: TGTGCCAGCAGTTACATGGAGGGCGTCGGGCCCCAGCATTTT
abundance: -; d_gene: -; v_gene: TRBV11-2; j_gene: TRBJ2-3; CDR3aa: CASSFPGSTDTQYF; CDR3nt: TGTGCCAGCAGCTTCCCCGGATCCACAGATACGCAGTATTTT
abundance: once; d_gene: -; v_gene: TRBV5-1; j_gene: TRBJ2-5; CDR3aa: CASSLYGSQETQYF; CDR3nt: TGCGCCAGCAGCTTGTACGGGTCTCAAGAGACCCAGTACTTC
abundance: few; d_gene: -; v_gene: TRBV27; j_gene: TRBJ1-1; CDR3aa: CASSLMGYTEAFF; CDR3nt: TGTGCCAGCAGTTTAATGGGGTACACTGAAGCTTTCTTT
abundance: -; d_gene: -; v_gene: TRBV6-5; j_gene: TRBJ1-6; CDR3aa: CASRRSSYNSPLHF; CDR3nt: TGTGCCAGCAGGAGGAGTTCCTATAATTCACCCCTCCACTTT
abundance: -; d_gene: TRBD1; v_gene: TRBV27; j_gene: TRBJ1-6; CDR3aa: CASSLWGTGASPLHF; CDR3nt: TGTGCCAGCAGTTTATGGGGGACAGGGGCCTCACCCCTCCACTTT
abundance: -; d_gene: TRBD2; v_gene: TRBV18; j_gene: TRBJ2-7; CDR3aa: CARQGGLAGASPDEQYF; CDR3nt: TGTGCCCGCCAGGGGGGGCTAGCGGGGGCCTCCCCAGACGAGCAGTACTTC
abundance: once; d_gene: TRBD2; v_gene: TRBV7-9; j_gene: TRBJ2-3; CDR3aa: CASSPSGRGGSTDTQYF; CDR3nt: TGTGCCAGCAGCCCTAGCGGGAGAGGGGGTAGCACAGATACGCAGTATTTT
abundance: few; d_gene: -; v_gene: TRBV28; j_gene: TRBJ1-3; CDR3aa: CASSLEGGGRSGNTIYF; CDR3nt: TGTGCCAGCAGTTTGGAAGGGGGAGGGCGCTCTGGAAACACCATATATTTT
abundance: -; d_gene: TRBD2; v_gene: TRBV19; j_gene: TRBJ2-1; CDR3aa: CASSTGLAGGRLGEQFF; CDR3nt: TGTGCCAGTAGTACGGGACTAGCGGGAGGCCGCTTGGGAGAGCAGTTCTTC
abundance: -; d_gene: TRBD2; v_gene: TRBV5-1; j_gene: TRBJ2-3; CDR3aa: CASSLVVSGRAGTDTQYF; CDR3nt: TGCGCCAGCAGCTTGGTCGTTAGCGGGAGGGCCGGCACAGATACGCAGTATTTT
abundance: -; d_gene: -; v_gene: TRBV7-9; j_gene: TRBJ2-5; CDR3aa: CASSLVESVEETQYF; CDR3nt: TGTGCCAGCAGCTTAGTGGAGTCAGTTGAAGAGACCCAGTACTTC
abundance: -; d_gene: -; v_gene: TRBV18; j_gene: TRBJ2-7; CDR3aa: CASSSNNYEQYF; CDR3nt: TGTGCCAGCTCATCTAACAACTACGAGCAGTACTTC
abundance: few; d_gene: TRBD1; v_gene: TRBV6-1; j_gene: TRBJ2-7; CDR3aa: CASSETGQGAYEQYF; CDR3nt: TGTGCCAGCAGTGAAACGGGACAGGGCGCTTACGAGCAGTACTTC